The rows below give T cell receptor beta chains drawn from one sample of a study of T cells after yellow fever vaccination. TCRdb reprocessed the 5' RACE reads via MiXCR and lists one record per CDR3 protein. The top ten hold about 15% of the sample, which has roughly 520,000 distinct CDR3 sequences, 20% to 25% seen once. The sample here was PBMCs, taken approximately 22 days after the first yellow fever vaccination. These receptors were collected from a man aged 18 to 35 who received the YFV17D yellow fever vaccine. The conserved cysteine and the conserved F or W are not part of the CDR3 here. Each record gives: clone size, J gene, V gene, CDR3 protein. Some rows have no size entry. The others give once, few or many, or a class for an expanded clone.

>few|TRBJ2-5|TRBV18
ASSPNSGGEETQY
>NA|TRBJ2-2|TRBV3-1
ASSQSLTGTGELF
>few|TRBJ1-2|TRBV10-3
AISDRDRDGYT
>many|TRBJ2-1|TRBV12-3/TRBV12-4
ASGPTGPGIEQF
>few|TRBJ1-6|TRBV5-1
ASSLGGLNLPGPLGPDSPLH
>NA|TRBJ2-1|TRBV5-1
ASSAGQPLYNEQF
>once|TRBJ1-1|TRBV25-1
ASSDGPNTEAF
>NA|TRBJ2-7|TRBV5-1
ARDRDRDYEQY
>NA|TRBJ2-7|TRBV4-1
ASSQDRRGYYEQY
>few|TRBJ2-3|TRBV5-1
ASSYQQGATQY
>few|TRBJ2-5|TRBV25-1
ASVPIEGVETQY
>many|TRBJ2-7|TRBV7-9
ASSLLTDSYEQY
>NA|TRBJ2-3|TRBV7-8
ASSRDLAGIGTDTQY
>few|TRBJ2-2|TRBV6-2/TRBV6-3
ASSHSRGNTGELF
>NA|TRBJ2-5|TRBV3-1
ASSQLTGLAGLQETQY
>NA|TRBJ1-1|TRBV7-2
ASSPRLGYRTEAF
>few|TRBJ2-4|TRBV25-1
ASRVMRPDRVQY
>NA|TRBJ2-1|TRBV7-8
ASSFSGTVYNEQF
>few|TRBJ2-3|TRBV27
ASMTWAPTDTQY
>few|TRBJ2-1|TRBV9
ASSARTVKTYNEQF
>few|TRBJ1-1|TRBV28
ASDGAAEAF
>NA|TRBJ2-1|TRBV2
ASRENEQF
>NA|TRBJ2-1|TRBV29-1
SVELAGAPNNEQF
>NA|TRBJ2-6|TRBV11-1
ASSFHWGGRGLAGANVLT
>NA|TRBJ2-7|TRBV12-3/TRBV12-4
ASSLGQGVLEQY
>NA|TRBJ2-2|TRBV3-1
TISFLASLFANTGELF
>few|TRBJ2-7|TRBV30
ASTSGTSYEQY
>NA|TRBJ2-1|TRBV21-1
ASSEHRDRDLHEQF
>few|TRBJ1-4|TRBV4-2
ASSQERGLGEKLF
>NA|TRBJ2-1|TRBV7-3
ASSLTFGNEQF
>NA|TRBJ2-2|TRBV7-3
ASSLSPSGGAGTGELF
>NA|TRBJ1-1|TRBV7-8
ASSLYRGRRTEAF
>NA|TRBJ2-5|TRBV4-3
ASSFGLVGETQY
>many|TRBJ2-3|TRBV13
ASSLDADTQY
>few|TRBJ1-6|TRBV12-3/TRBV12-4
ASSLPGARSPLH
>few|TRBJ1-5|TRBV7-2
ASSLAVRGFHQPQH
>few|TRBJ1-1|TRBV20-1
SASGNRGNTEAF
>many|TRBJ2-3|TRBV7-8
ASSLDQPRPGDTQY
>many|TRBJ2-1|TRBV28
ASSLSGGNEQF
>NA|TRBJ2-5|TRBV5-1
ASSFEQTARETQY
>many|TRBJ1-1|TRBV3-1
ASSQGVNTEAF
>few|TRBJ2-5|TRBV12-3/TRBV12-4
ASTDRGKNQETQY
>few|TRBJ2-2|TRBV7-9
ASSPRTKGTGELF
>NA|TRBJ2-5|TRBV19
ASRDLGQGGPQETQY
>few|TRBJ2-1|TRBV7-9
ASSSPPIAGAPF